This T cell receptor beta chain was identified during a study of T cell repertoires and HLA-DP antigens (dated by TCRdb to about 2018). About the study as a whole: The study used an in vitro model of CD4+ T cell alloreactivity against allogeneic HLA-DP presented by transduced HeLa cells. Compared with self, one alloantigen differed at one amino acid in the peptide-binding groove and the other differed at around eleven, modelling structurally similar versus dissimilar alloantigens. Of the three donors, two were male and one was female, and their ages ranged from the 18-to-29 age band up to the 60-to-69 age band. Average DNA input was roughly 200 ng for sorted CD137+CD4+ samples, compared with about 1,100 ng for pre-culture CD4+ samples.

A remark on this clone: Its antigen remains unidentified. No base quality information exists; no much larger clone differs at one position.

Beyond this particular receptor, the publication reports: Naive and memory CD4+ repertoires were not analysed separately. Similar clonality (around 0.37) was observed for sorted CD137+ cells against both alloantigens, and this clonality was much higher than that observed in pre-culture samples (around 0.042). An average cumulative frequency of 36.3% against one allele and less than 65% against the other was found for clones undetected before culture. Limitations included only a few donors, a non-physiological HeLa antigen-presenting system, and the use of total CD4+ responder cells.

The immunoSEQ multiplex PCR, with forward primers for 54 TRBV segments and reverse primers for 13 TRBJ segments, was used to amplify TCRB CDR3 regions. Pre-culture CD4+ samples were sequenced at deep resolution, targeting some 200,000 T cell genomes. Sequencing of the amplicons on an Illumina HiSeq System generated 87 bp reads spanning the CDR3. As for how the authors treated the data: PCR and sequencing errors in the reads were corrected, and alignment to IMGT reference sequences was used to define CDR3 regions. Synthetic template pools were used to estimate counts of templates and unique rearrangements. Clonality was computed as 1 minus Pielou's evenness. Richness was estimated with the Daley-Smith estimator. Morisita's index was used to measure repertoire overlap. Clones present in cultured samples but not detected in the pre-culture repertoire of the same donor were defined as low-abundance clones. The table comes from immuneACCESS by way of TCRdb, which keeps in-frame sequences with V and J called. Part of the clones is missing from these tables; in studies checked, under half for an unresolved V gene and the rest for unknown reasons. The D gene and trimming were derived from the DNA, and the V and J assignments and clone size from that table. Across this sample there are approximately 100,000 clones, with approximately 86% seen only once. About 1.7% of the sample is taken by the ten largest.

Magnetic bead negative selection was used to isolate untouched CD4+ T cells from Ficoll-separated PBMC, with purity averaging approximately 98%. Using magnetic beads, untouched CD4+ T cells were isolated from Ficoll-separated PBMC at about 97.7% purity, with only negligible CD8+ contamination. Peripheral blood mononuclear cells came from the buffy coats of a few healthy blood donors, who served as the study's donors. Each of the three donors was CMV seronegative. The DNeasy Blood & Tissue Kit was used for extraction of genomic DNA. For each subject, genomic DNA from sorted CD137+CD4+ cells and from pre-culture CD4+ baseline samples underwent TCRB sequencing. Measured from the cysteine to the phenylalanine, the CDR3 is 15 residues long. The sequence is cut down to CDR3 DNA, 45 bases in frame from base 1. V is shortened by 4 bases, J by 9 bases, and the region joining them spans 19 bases. Reading the germline V gene gives CDR1 SGHAT and CDR2 FQNNGV.

The sample comprised CD4+ T cells from PBMCs. The source is a man aged 50-59 years in good health and CMV-seronegative. The V and J genes are TRBV11-2 and TRBJ2-1; a tentative D match to TRBD2 spans 5 bases. The CDR3 here reads CASSSDSTRAGEQFF. The nucleotides read TGTGCCAGCAGCTCCGACTCTACGCGCGCGGGTGAGCAGTTCTTC.